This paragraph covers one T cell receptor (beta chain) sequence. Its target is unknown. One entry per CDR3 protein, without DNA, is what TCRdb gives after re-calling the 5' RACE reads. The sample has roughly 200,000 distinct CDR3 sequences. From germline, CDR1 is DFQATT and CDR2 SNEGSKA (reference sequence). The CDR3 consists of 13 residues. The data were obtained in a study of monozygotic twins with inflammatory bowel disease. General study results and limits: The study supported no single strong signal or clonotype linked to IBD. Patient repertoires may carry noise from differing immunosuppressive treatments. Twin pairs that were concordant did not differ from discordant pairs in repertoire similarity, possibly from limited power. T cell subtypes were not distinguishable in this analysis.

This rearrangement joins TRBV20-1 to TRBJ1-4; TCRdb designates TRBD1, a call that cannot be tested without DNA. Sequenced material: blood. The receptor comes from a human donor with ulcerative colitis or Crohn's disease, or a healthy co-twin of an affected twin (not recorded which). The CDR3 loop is CSAPFSAEEKLFF.